This T cell receptor beta chain originates from a study of beta chain features in type 1 diabetes (dated by TCRdb to 2016 to 2019). About the study as a whole: Mean age, gender distribution, total cell number and subset yield were not different between patients and healthy donors. A total of 107,917,701 sorted cells were examined across all samples, and a strong correlation was observed between cell number per subset and RNA yield. The study compared the TCRB repertoires of sorted circulating CD4+ T cell subsets in recently diagnosed type 1 diabetes patients with those in matched healthy donors. Whereas all 30 or so donors provided naive and central memory subsets, regulatory and stem cell-like memory subsets were isolated from just 8 patients and roughly 8 healthy donors. What the work shows at the level of the full study, not this receptor alone: Shorter templates might be favored by PCR, yet because patient and control samples were amplified and corrected together, any such skew would affect both groups equally. The naive, central memory and regulatory TCRB repertoires appeared to resemble one another more closely among patients than among healthy donors. Only small numbers of individuals were included in the HLA sub-analyses, which left unresolved whether HLA type had any influence on TCRB rearrangement. Type 1 diabetes patients showed a moderate but significant shortening of TCRB CDR3 length in all four CD4+ subsets. At VDJ recombination sites, type 1 diabetes patients had fewer insertions and more deleted nucleotides, which implies abnormalities in thymic rearrangement. Because cDNA was sequenced instead of genomic DNA, highly expressing activated cells could be over-represented, though the groups showed no difference in activation or CD3 levels.

Points on this clone: Its antigen is still unknown. Per-nucleotide qualities are absent, and no much larger clonotype sits a single base away.

The CDR3 spans 12 residues, from the cysteine through the phenylalanine. Of the read, only the CDR3 DNA is kept; its 36 bases are in frame from base 1. Trimming takes 5 bases from V and 4 bases from J, and the germline ends sit 11 bases apart. The germline V gene (reference sequence) gives CDR1 as GTSNPN and CDR2 as SVGIG. The High Capacity cDNA Reverse Transcription Kit was used to reverse transcribe all of the isolated RNA, meaning that expressed TCRB transcripts were what got sequenced. Deep immunoSEQ sequencing was applied to naive, central memory and regulatory T cell samples, giving an average of around 4 million total reads per sample. Sorted cells were lysed in RLT buffer and RNA was extracted with DNase-treated RNeasy Micro or Mini kits, depending on cell number. Each cell subset was processed on its own to prevent cross-contamination, while patient and healthy donor samples were processed together. The immunoSEQ multiplex PCR was used to amplify TCRB sequences from cDNA, yielding 87-bp fragments that span the CDR3 region. Sequencing of the amplicons was done on the Illumina HiSeq platform. The source study handled its data this way. Synthetic template baselines were used to correct PCR bias computationally, reads within Hamming distance 2 were collapsed together, and singletons that could not be merged were discarded. Reads were aligned to IMGT to assign V, D and J genes, CDR3 length, and insertions or deletions at six rearrangement sites. Clonotype counts were normalized to sorted cell number within each subset before computing true diversity and Gini coefficients with the tcR R package. Repertoire sharing was quantified using the overlap coefficient calculated on TCRB nucleotide sequences. Out-of-frame TCRB sequences from naive cells were analyzed to stand in for the pre-selection repertoire. In its TCRdb copy, this immuneACCESS table keeps in-frame sequences only and misses some clones. Where compared with another copy, unresolved V genes explain less than half of these, and the others have no known cause. From that table come the V and J calls and clone size; the DNA was used to work out D and trimming. The sample table contains roughly 240,000 clones; only one count was recorded for under 70% of them. The top ten clonotypes cover about 0.05% of the sample.

Each donor gave one peripheral blood draw, about 100 mL on average, collected into heparinised tubes. Using a panel that included CD45RO, CCR7, CD25, CD127, CD95 and CD27, naive, central memory, regulatory and stem cell-like memory CD4+ T cells were sorted on a BD FACSAria II. A purity above 95% was achieved for all sorted populations. Right away, PBMCs were isolated by Lymphoprep density gradient centrifugation and were stained directly, with no culture step. Samples were stained and sorted in pairs, with one healthy donor and one patient per experiment, so that batch effects were minimized. Recombination linked TRBV30 to TRBJ1-2, with the D gene not confidently named. This TCR was recovered from a man aged 30 to 45 in good health. Sample: naive CD4+ T cells from blood. The cell subset or site label, as the study defines it: true naive CD4+ T cells. The sequenced DNA is TGTGCCTGGTCCCGGGCTCTCTATGGCTACACCTTC. Translated, this gives CAWSRALYGYTF.